This T cell receptor (beta chain) derives from a study of beta chain features in type 1 diabetes. Study information: All samples together contributed 100 million to 120 million sorted cells for examination. Study findings and constraints: All four CD4+ subsets of Type 1 diabetes patients contained TCRB CDR3s that were moderately but significantly shorter. The similarity of naive, central memory and Treg TCRB repertoires appeared greater among patients than among healthy donors.

Turning to this clone: As yet, its antigen is unknown.

Every isolated RNA sample was fully reverse transcribed, so sequencing captured expressed TCRB transcripts. The assay was immunoSEQ multiplex PCR, and TCRdb's table has in-frame clones only and misses some. The table lists under 900,000 clones, roughly 15% of them singletons, with about 0.02% in the top ten. Each of the CD4+ naive, central memory, regulatory and stem cell-like memory populations was sorted via CD45RO/CCR7/CD25/CD127/CD95/CD27. Germline V gene sequence: CDR1 LGHNA, CDR2 YNFKEQ. The CDR3 is 15 amino acids. With 1 base clipped from V and 3 bases from J, the junction kept 5 bases outside the gene matches.

Sequencing used naive CD4+ T cells from blood. This chain joins TRBV4-2 and TRBJ2-5; 7 bases line up with TRBD2. This clonotype was obtained from a woman in her late teens or twenties in good health. The CDR3 reads CASSQVSLAEETQYF. The CDR3 DNA reads TGTGCCAGCAGCCAAGTATCCCTAGCGGAAGAGACCCAGTACTTC.